This T cell receptor beta chain is drawn from a study of T-cell memory formation after mild COVID-19. Study-wide background: The study found TCR clusters largely donor specific.

Study observations and caveats: Nothing confirmed that second-wave clones peaking on day 37 were specific for SARS-CoV-2.

Libraries for TCRalpha and TCRbeta carried sample barcodes and unique molecular identifiers via 5'RACE. MiXCR, run by TCRdb on the 5' RACE reads, gives a single entry per CDR3 protein. Of hundreds of thousands of distinct CDR3 sequences detected, roughly 15% appear once; the ten largest clones hold approximately 21%. Only a few counts were recorded for this clonotype. As yet, its antigen is unknown. V lost 0 bases and J 7 bases, leaving 11 bases between the germline ends. This CDR3 is 13 amino acids long. Germline CDR1 SGHRS, CDR2 YFSETQ. This TCR derives from a man aged 18 to 30 who had mild COVID-19 (a few samples of this study predate the infection). Cell type and time point are not known. Sequenced sample: PBMCs or a T cell subset sorted from them (not recorded which). The rearrangement uses TRBV5-1 and TRBJ2-7; D call uncertain. The CDR3 region has the DNA TGCGCCAGCAGCTTGGCCGGATCGAGGGAGCAGTACTTC. This translates into CASSLAGSREQYF.